Listed below are T cell receptor beta chains from one sample, sequenced in a study of regulatory T cells in long-lasting Graves disease. Using its own MiXCR run on the multiplex PCR reads, TCRdb lists one record per CDR3 protein. This table holds 400,000 to 500,000 distinct CDR3 sequences, around a fifth found once. The input for sequencing was peripheral blood mononuclear cells (PBMCs), taken when the disease was refractory, from a patient treated with antithyroid drugs. The receptor source for this set is a female donor with Graves disease. The CDR3 runs from the conserved cysteine through the conserved F or W. The D gene is left open where the match is weak. The size field is filled for only some rows; it gives once, few, many or a size class.

D,J,V,size,DNA,CDR3
TRBD2,TRBJ2-7,TRBV4-1,NA,TGCGCCAGCAGCCAAGAGCTTCCACTAGCGGGAGTTATATCCCACGAGCAGTACTTC,CASSQELPLAGVISHEQYF
TRBD1,TRBJ1-4,TRBV18,few,TGTGCCAGCTCACCTTGGGACAGCCCTCCTAATGAAAAACTGTTTTTT,CASSPWDSPPNEKLFF
NA,TRBJ2-6,TRBV12-3/TRBV12-4,NA,TGTGCCAGCAGTCTTTACTTGGGCAAAGTCTCTGGGGCCAACGTCCTGACTTTC,CASSLYLGKVSGANVLTF
NA,TRBJ2-5,TRBV7-9,many,TGTGCCAGCAGCCCAACTAACAGAGAAGAGACCCAGTACTTC,CASSPTNREETQYF
TRBD1,TRBJ1-4,TRBV19,few,TGTGCCAGTAGCACGACAGGGTACAATGAAAAACTGTTTTTT,CASSTTGYNEKLFF
TRBD1,TRBJ2-2,TRBV28,many,TGTGCCAGCAGTTTGGGGACAGGGACCGGGGAGCTGTTTTTT,CASSLGTGTGELFF
NA,TRBJ2-5,TRBV9,few,TGTGCCAGCAGCGGGGCGCAGGGGACCCAGTACTTC,CASSGAQGTQYF
TRBD1,TRBJ2-7,TRBV28,many,TGTGCCAGCAGTCTTCATCCGGGACAGAGCTCCTACGAGCAGTACTTC,CASSLHPGQSSYEQYF
TRBD2,TRBJ2-5,TRBV28,many,TGTGCCAGCAGACCGCCCCGAGCCTGGACTAGCGGAGAAGAGACCCAGTACTTC,CASRPPRAWTSGEETQYF
TRBD2,TRBJ2-7,TRBV20-1,many,TGCAGTGCTAGACAACTAGCGGGGTACGAGCAGTACTTC,CSARQLAGYEQYF
NA,TRBJ2-2,TRBV11-2,NA,TGTGCCAGCTCACCCCGGACAGTCGGGGAGCTGTTTTTT,CASSPRTVGELFF
TRBD1,TRBJ2-3,TRBV7-9,few,TGTGCCAGCAGCTTAATAGGTCCAGGGGGCAGAGATACGCAGTATTTT,CASSLIGPGGRDTQYF
NA,TRBJ2-7,TRBV20-1,many,TGCAGTGCTAGTCCCCGGGCCGCCTCCTACGAGCAGTACTTC,CSASPRAASYEQYF
NA,TRBJ2-7,TRBV5-1,NA,TGCGCCAGCAGCTCACGGACGGAACACGAGCAGTACTTC,CASSSRTEHEQYF
NA,TRBJ2-5,TRBV2,many,TGTGCCAGCAGTGCTACAACTCAGAGGGAGACCCAGTACTTC,CASSATTQRETQYF
TRBD1,TRBJ2-2,TRBV28,many,TGTGCCAGCAGTTTCTTCGACAGGGTTGGCGGGGAGCTGTTTTTT,CASSFFDRVGGELFF
NA,TRBJ1-5,TRBV30,many,TGTGCCTGGAGTGGAGACATGAATCAGCCCCAGCATTTT,CAWSGDMNQPQHF
TRBD2,TRBJ2-3,TRBV28,few,TGTGCCAGCGGCACTAGCGGGGAAGGCACAGATACGCAGTATTTT,CASGTSGEGTDTQYF
NA,TRBJ2-2,TRBV19,NA,TGTGCCAGCGAGGGGGCCGGGACTACCATAATCGCCGGGGAGCTGTTTTTT,CASEGAGTTIIAGELFF
NA,TRBJ1-3,TRBV28,few,TGTGCCAGCAGTGACACTTACTCTGGAAACACCATATATTTT,CASSDTYSGNTIYF
TRBD2,TRBJ2-2,TRBV6-5,many,TGTGCCAGCAGTTACTCAGGGACTACGAACACCGGGGAGCTGTTTTTT,CASSYSGTTNTGELFF
TRBD2,TRBJ2-6,TRBV11-2,NA,TGTGCCAGCAGCTCCCTGGGACTAGCGGGACGCTCTGGGGCCAACGTCCTGACTTTC,CASSSLGLAGRSGANVLTF
NA,TRBJ1-1,TRBV15,many,TGTGCCACCAGCAGAGAGGAGAATTGGAACACTGAAGCTTTCTTT,CATSREENWNTEAFF
NA,TRBJ2-7,TRBV9,NA,TGTGCCAGCAGCGTAGGAGGGCTAAACGAGCAGTACTTC,CASSVGGLNEQYF
TRBD1,TRBJ2-1,TRBV12-3/TRBV12-4,NA,TGTGCCAGCAGTTTAAGGCAGGGGGCTAACAATGAGCAGTTCTTC,CASSLRQGANNEQFF
NA,TRBJ1-2,TRBV5-1,few,TGCGCCAGCAGCTTGGGGGGGACCAACTACACCTTC,CASSLGGTNYTF
TRBD2,TRBJ2-7,TRBV29-1,NA,TGCAGCGTGGGCTCCGGGACTAGCGGGAGGGCCTACGAGCAGTACTTC,CSVGSGTSGRAYEQYF
TRBD1,TRBJ2-2,TRBV20-1,NA,TGCAGTGCTAGAGATCCCAGAGGACAGGCCTTTGGGGAGCTGTTTTTT,CSARDPRGQAFGELFF
TRBD2,TRBJ2-3,TRBV28,many,TGTGCCAGCAGTTTAGGACTAGCGGTCACAGATACGCAGTATTTT,CASSLGLAVTDTQYF
TRBD2,TRBJ2-7,TRBV18,NA,TGTGCCAGCTCACAGGGACTAGCGGAAATTTACGAGCAGTACTTC,CASSQGLAEIYEQYF
TRBD1,TRBJ1-5,TRBV28,many,TGTGCCAGCAGTTCATTCCTTTGGGACAGGGGGCTCTCGGGCAATCAGCCCCAGCATTTT,CASSSFLWDRGLSGNQPQHF
TRBD2,TRBJ2-5,TRBV5-1,few,TGCGCCAGCAGCTTGAGTAGCGGGATGGCAGAGACCCAGTACTTC,CASSLSSGMAETQYF
TRBD1,TRBJ1-1,TRBV27,many,TGTGCCAGCAGTTTGACAGGGGGGGACACTGAAGCTTTCTTT,CASSLTGGDTEAFF
NA,TRBJ2-5,TRBV15,many,TGTGCCACCTACCCTAATCGCGGCCAAGAGACCCAGTACTTC,CATYPNRGQETQYF
TRBD2,TRBJ2-7,TRBV20-1,NA,TGCAGTGCCGCCCCTGGCGGGAGAGGCGAGCAGTACTTC,CSAAPGGRGEQYF
TRBD2,TRBJ2-3,TRBV10-2,few,TGCGCCAGCAGTGATACTAGCGGGACCACAGATACGCAGTATTTT,CASSDTSGTTDTQYF
NA,TRBJ1-3,TRBV28,many,TGTGCCAGCAGTTTAGGGCAGGACTACTCTGGAAACACCATATATTTT,CASSLGQDYSGNTIYF
NA,TRBJ2-2,TRBV10-3,NA,TGTGCCATCGCGGTAGAGGACACCGGGGAGCTGTTTTTT,CAIAVEDTGELFF
TRBD2,TRBJ2-7,TRBV27,many,TGTGCCAGCAGTTTATCCCTAGCGGGAGGGTCCTACGAGCAGTACTTC,CASSLSLAGGSYEQYF
NA,TRBJ1-3,TRBV4-2,NA,TGTGCCAGCAGCCAAGTTGGTCGCAACTCTGGAAACACCATATATTTT,CASSQVGRNSGNTIYF
NA,TRBJ1-5,TRBV20-1,few,TGCAGTGCTGACGAAGAAAATCAGCCCCAGCATTTT,CSADEENQPQHF
TRBD1,TRBJ2-7,TRBV4-1,many,TGCGCCAGCAGCCAAGAACGACAGGGGTTCTACGAGCAGTACTTC,CASSQERQGFYEQYF
NA,TRBJ1-5,TRBV28,many,TGTGCCAGCACGATCGATGGGTCTCCCCTATATAGCAATCAGCCCCAGCATTTT,CASTIDGSPLYSNQPQHF